This T cell receptor (beta chain) was retrieved from a study of beta chain features in type 1 diabetes. The CDR3 is made up of 14 amino acids. Trimming took off 0 bases at V and 3 bases at J, with 7 bases between the two ends. Germline assignment: CDR1 SGDLS and CDR2 YYNGEE. In this sample, this clone turned up many times. Since all of the isolated RNA was reverse transcribed, expressed TCRB transcripts were what got sequenced. Here immunoSEQ multiplex PCR was the method, and the copy in TCRdb shows in-frame clones only, minus some. In the table there are about 250,000 clones, 13% to 15% of which are singletons.

The material sequenced was naive CD4+ T cells from blood. The rearrangement uses TRBV9 and TRBJ2-1; D unclear. The clonotype comes from a woman aged 40 to 49 in good health. The CDR3 region has the DNA TGTGCCAGCAGCGTAGTGTCCAACTACAATGAGCAGTTCTTC. It codes for CASSVVSNYNEQFF.